Presented here are 14 T cell receptor beta chains from one specimen sequenced in a study of cytomegalovirus exposure and HLA in healthy donors. 60 Vbeta and 13 Jbeta primers were used in PCR. The method was immunoSEQ multiplex PCR; TCRdb's version includes in-frame clones alone and lacks a portion of them. The sample lists 170,000 or so clones, over 60% seen once, with 1.5% to 2% in the top ten. The sample taken for sequencing was PBMCs. The receptors derive from a woman in her 30s in good health and CMV-seronegative.

For this clone: One end of the junction is discordant with germline, which a read error may explain. This rearrangement joins TRBV29-1 to TRBJ1-2; D gene uncertain. The V gene's germline CDR1 is SQVTM and CDR2 ANQGSEA. CDR3 size: 14 residues. CDR3 amino acids: CSVARSPDLYGYPF. The DNA for the CDR3 is TGCAGCGTTGCTAGAAGCCCGGATCTCTATGGCTACCCCTTC.

The V and J genes are TRBV19 and TRBJ1-5, with 7 bases lining up with TRBD1. CDR3 length: 15 residues. V dropped 0 bases and J dropped 15; count of bases not matched to a gene: 14. Per the germline V gene, CDR1 is LNHDA and CDR2 is SQIVND (reference sequence). The CDR3 reads CASSIEGGNNRGRHF. CDR3 DNA: TGTGCCAGTAGTATAGAAGGGGGCAACAATCGAGGGAGGCATTTT.

V is TRBV19 and J is TRBJ2-1; 7 bases align to TRBD2. Germline V gene data show CDR1 as LNHDA and CDR2 as SQIVND (reference sequence). J gave up 7 bases and V 3 bases, and 6 bases lay outside the gene matches. The CDR3 loop spans 14 amino acids. The CDR3: CASSMKRDLNEQFF. In DNA, the CDR3 is TGTGCCAGTAGTATGAAGCGGGACTTGAATGAGCAGTTCTTC. Complete variable domain (other parts from reference TRBV19 and TRBJ2-1): DGGITQSPKYLFRKEGQNVTLSCEQNLNHDAMYWYRQDPGQGLRLIYYSQIVNDFQKGDIAEGYSVSREKKESFPLTVTSAQKNPTAFYLCASSMKRDLNEQFFGPGTRLTVL.

The chain employs TRBV7-6 and TRBJ1-2; 7 bases agree with TRBD1. Germline CDR1 reads SGHVS; CDR2 reads FNYEAQ. With V trimmed by 5 bases and J by 0 bases, 12 bases remained unmatched. The CDR3 covers 17 residues. The DNA of the CDR3 is TGTGCCAGCAGCCCAACAGGGGAAATCACCCCTAACTATGGCTACACCTTC. The encoded protein is CASSPTGEITPNYGYTF.

V usage is TRBV28 and J usage is TRBJ1-5, with D possibly TRBD1 on 6 matching bases. Germline CDR1 is MDHEN and CDR2 is SYDVKM. This CDR3 comprises 14 residues. V was pared by 3 bases and J by 4 bases, with 10 bases between. In DNA form, the CDR3 reads TGTGCCAGCAGTTTCAGGGGACCAAATCAGCCCCAGCATTTT. This sequence encodes CASSFRGPNQPQHF.

The CDR3 DNA sequence: TGTGCCAGCAGCTTAGGGGCAGCTAACTATGGCTACACCTTC. Its translation is CASSLGAANYGYTF. This chain joins TRBV11-2 and TRBJ1-2; D gene ambiguous. The CDR3 has 14 residues. V lost 1 base and J lost 0, with 6 bases in between. CDR1 is SGHAT, CDR2 FQNNGV, per germline.

The V and J genes are TRBV2 and TRBJ2-5; 11 positions match TRBD1. V dropped 5 bases and J dropped 2; count of bases not matched to a gene: 7. The CDR3 has 16 residues. The germline V gene encodes CDR1 SNHLY and CDR2 FYNNEI. Written as DNA, the CDR3 is TGTGCCAGCAGTCGGGTTCGGGACAGGGGGCAAGAGACCCAGTACTTC. Protein: CASSRVRDRGQETQYF.

This clone was counted a few times. The V gene is TRBV7-3, the J gene TRBJ1-5; no clear D gene. This CDR3 has 13 amino acids. The germline V and J ends were trimmed by 3 bases and 0 bases, with 3 bases remaining between them. The germline gives CDR1 SGHTA, CDR2 FQGTGA. CDR3 region: CASSFYSNQPQHF. For the CDR3, the DNA is TGTGCCAGCAGCTTTTATAGCAATCAGCCCCAGCATTTT.

V usage is TRBV9 and J usage is TRBJ2-5, with D possibly being TRBD2 (5 bases). V lost 0 bases to trimming and J lost 5 bases, with 14 bases between them. The CDR3 has 15 amino acids. The germline gives CDR1 SGDLS, CDR2 YYNGEE. CDR3 protein: CASSVAPGWTETQYF. The CDR3 bases are TGTGCCAGCAGCGTAGCCCCGGGATGGACGGAGACCCAGTACTTC.

The chain uses TRBV19 and TRBJ2-3; D is uncertain. V shed 4 bases and J shed 0 bases, with 14 bases lying between them. The germline V gene has CDR1 LNHDA and CDR2 SQIVND (reference sequence). This CDR3 is 16 amino acids long. The CDR3 nucleotides read TGTGCCAGTAGTACCCGGGTTGGTACTAGCACAGATACGCAGTATTTT. This codes for CASSTRVGTSTDTQYF.

This clone appeared a single time. This chain joins TRBV7-9 and TRBJ1-2; D is unresolved. There are 12 residues in the CDR3. V lost 5 bases and J 8 bases, leaving 12 bases between the germline ends. Per germline, CDR1 SEHNR and CDR2 FQNEAQ (reference sequence). Here the CDR3 reads CASSVEISGYTF. As DNA, the CDR3 is TGTGCCAGCAGCGTAGAAATAAGCGGCTACACCTTC. The full variable domain, rest sourced from reference TRBV7-9 and TRBJ1-2, is DTGVSQNPRHKITKRGQNVTFRCDPISEHNRLYWYRQTLGQGPEFLTYFQNEAQLEKSRLLSDRFSAERPKGSFSTLEIQRTEQGDSAMYLCASSVEISGYTFGSGTRLTVV.

The CDR3 spells CASSQDGGTGDYEQYF. CDR3 DNA: TGCGCCAGCAGCCAAGACGGGGGGACAGGGGACTACGAGCAGTACTTC. This rearrangement joins TRBV4-3 to TRBJ2-7, with 10 bases lining up with TRBD1. Looked up from germline, CDR1 is LGHNA and CDR2 is YSLEER. With V trimmed by 0 bases and J by 3 bases, 5 bases remained unmatched. The CDR3 runs to 16 residues.

This clone was seen a few times. The J gene is TRBJ1-6, the V gene TRBV6-1; D remains unclear. Germline V lookup: CDR1 MNHNS, CDR2 SASEGT. CDR3 length: 12 residues. Trimming removed 3 bases at V and 8 bases at J, with 5 bases between. CDR3 sequence: CASSDNYSPLHF. DNA of the CDR3: TGTGCCAGCAGTGATAATTATTCACCCCTCCACTTT.

The rearrangement links TRBV4-3 to TRBJ2-7, with D perhaps TRBD2 (5 bases). Trimming removed 3 bases from V and 0 bases from J, with 21 bases in between. The germline gives CDR1 LGHNA, CDR2 YSLEER. This CDR3 is built from 18 residues. The CDR3 coding sequence is TGCGCCAGCAGCCAGGTTTTTGGAAGCGGTGCAAGCTCCTACGAGCAGTACTTC. It specifies CASSQVFGSGASSYEQYF.